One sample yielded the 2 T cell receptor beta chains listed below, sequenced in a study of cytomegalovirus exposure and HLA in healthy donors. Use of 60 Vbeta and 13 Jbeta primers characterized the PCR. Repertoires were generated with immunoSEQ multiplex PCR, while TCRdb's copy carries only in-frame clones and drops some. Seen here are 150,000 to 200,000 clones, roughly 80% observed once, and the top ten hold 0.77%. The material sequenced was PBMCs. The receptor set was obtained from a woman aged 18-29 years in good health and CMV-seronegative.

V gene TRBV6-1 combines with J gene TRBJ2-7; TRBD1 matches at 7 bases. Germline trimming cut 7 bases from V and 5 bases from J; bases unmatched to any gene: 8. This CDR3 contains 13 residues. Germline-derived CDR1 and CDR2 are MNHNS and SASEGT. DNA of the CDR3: TGTGCCAGCAAAGGACAGGCCCTTCACGAGCAGTACTTC. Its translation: CASKGQALHEQYF.

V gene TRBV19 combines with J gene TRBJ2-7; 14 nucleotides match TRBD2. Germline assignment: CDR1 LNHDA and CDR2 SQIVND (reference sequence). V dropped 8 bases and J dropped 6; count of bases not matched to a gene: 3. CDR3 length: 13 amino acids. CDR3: CASAGLAGGEQYF. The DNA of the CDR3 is TGTGCCAGTGCCGGACTAGCGGGAGGCGAGCAGTACTTC.